This T cell receptor beta chain appears in the sequencing data of a study of identical twins. In TCRdb, the 5' RACE reads were re-called with MiXCR into one record per CDR3 protein. The sample holds about 890,000 distinct CDR3 sequences, 10% to 15% seen once. As regards this clonotype: The junction and the germline gene differ at one end; a read error may be behind it.

This CDR3 has 19 residues. The sample was also reused in another study, on yellow fever vaccine responses in identical twins.

The V and J genes are TRBV12-3 or TRBV12-4 and TRBJ2-6, with 11 bases fitting TRBD1. The specimen sequenced was PBMCs. The sequence came from a woman aged 18-29 years in good health. The CDR3 loop is CTSSLADRGLGSGANVLTF. The CDR3 DNA sequence: TGTACCAGCAGTTTAGCGGACAGGGGGCTGGGCTCTGGGGCCAACGTCCTGACTTTC.